This TCR beta chain was captured by sequencing in a study of T cell responses to AZD1222 COVID-19 vaccine. Study results and caveats: Donors were chiefly white British, with a greater number of females, and clonal diversity was perhaps underestimated.

CDR1 and CDR2 (germline): LNHDA, SQIVND (reference sequence). This CDR3 has 12 amino acids. V was clipped by 4 bases and J by 7 bases, with 10 bases between them. A remark on this clone: Antigen specificity is unknown.

Clones were read by immunoSEQ multiplex PCR, and TCRdb kept only the in-frame ones, dropping some. The sample lists 95,000 to 150,000 clones, 90% to 95% occurring once. V and J are TRBV19 and TRBJ1-1; unclear D gene. The TCR sequence derives from an adult who received the AZD1222 COVID-19 vaccine. The input for sequencing was peripheral blood, taken 28 days after the second AZD1222 dose. The CDR3 coding sequence is TGTGCCAGTAGTACCTTGGACGGTGAAGCTTTCTTT. Protein sequence: CASSTLDGEAFF. The whole variable domain, filled in from reference TRBV19 and TRBJ1-1, reads DGGITQSPKYLFRKEGQNVTLSCEQNLNHDAMYWYRQDPGQGLRLIYYSQIVNDFQKGDIAEGYSVSREKKESFPLTVTSAQKNPTAFYLCASSTLDGEAFFGQGTRLTVV.